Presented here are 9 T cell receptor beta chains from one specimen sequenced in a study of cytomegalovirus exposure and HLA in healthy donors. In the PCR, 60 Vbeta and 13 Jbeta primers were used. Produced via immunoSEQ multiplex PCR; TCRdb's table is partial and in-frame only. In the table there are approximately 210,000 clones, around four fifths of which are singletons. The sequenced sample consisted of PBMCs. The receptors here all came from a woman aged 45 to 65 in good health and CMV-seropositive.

CDR3 sequence reads: CASTSLRESEAFF. CDR3 DNA sequence: TGTGCCAGCACTTCCCTACGGGAAAGTGAAGCTTTCTTT. The chain is built from TRBV2 and TRBJ1-1, with D unclear. V was cut by 7 bases and J by 7 bases, with 16 bases left in between. CDR3 length equals 13 residues. Per germline, CDR1 SNHLY and CDR2 FYNNEI.

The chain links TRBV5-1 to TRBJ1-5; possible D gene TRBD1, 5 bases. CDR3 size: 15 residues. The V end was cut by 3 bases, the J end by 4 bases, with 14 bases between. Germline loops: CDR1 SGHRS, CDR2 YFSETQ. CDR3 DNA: TGCGCCAGCAGCTCCGGGGGTGGCGGTAATCAGCCCCAGCATTTT. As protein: CASSSGGGGNQPQHF.

The CDR3 here is CASSLVGSGAGLYEQYF. DNA of the CDR3: TGTGCCAGCAGCTTAGTTGGGTCTGGTGCCGGACTTTACGAGCAGTACTTC. The chain employs TRBV11-2 and TRBJ2-7; TRBD2 is a possible D gene (5 bases). The CDR3 contains 17 residues. Germline CDR1 reads SGHAT; CDR2 reads FQNNGV. V lost 1 base, J lost 4 bases, and 20 bases lay in between.

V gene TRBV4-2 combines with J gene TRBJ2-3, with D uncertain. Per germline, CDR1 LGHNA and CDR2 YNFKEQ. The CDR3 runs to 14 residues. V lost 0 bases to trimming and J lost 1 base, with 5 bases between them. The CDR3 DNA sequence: TGTGCCAGCAGCCAAGATTCAGGCACAGATACGCAGTATTTT. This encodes CASSQDSGTDTQYF.

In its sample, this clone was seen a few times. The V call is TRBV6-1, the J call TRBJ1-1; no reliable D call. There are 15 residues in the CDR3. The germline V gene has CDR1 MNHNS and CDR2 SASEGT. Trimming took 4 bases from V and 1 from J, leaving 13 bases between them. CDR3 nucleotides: TGTGCCAGCAGTGCCAACCGTGGGCGGAACACTGAAGCTTTCTTT. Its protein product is CASSANRGRNTEAFF.

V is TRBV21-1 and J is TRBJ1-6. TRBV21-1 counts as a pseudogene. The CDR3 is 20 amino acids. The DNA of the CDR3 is TGTGCCAGCAGCAAACAAAGTCCGGGATGTCGAGGTGAGTGTAATTCACCCCTCCACTTT. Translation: CASSKQSPGCRGECNSPLHF.

The CDR3: CASIPKDRETSGELFF. Here the CDR3 DNA reads TGTGCCAGTATTCCAAAGGACAGGGAAACATCCGGGGAGCTGTTTTTT. This rearrangement joins TRBV19 to TRBJ2-2; 8 positions agree with TRBD1. Germline V gene data show CDR1 as LNHDA and CDR2 as SQIVND (reference sequence). The V segment lost 7 bases and the J segment 6 bases; nucleotides outside the gene matches: 13. CDR3 length: 16 residues.

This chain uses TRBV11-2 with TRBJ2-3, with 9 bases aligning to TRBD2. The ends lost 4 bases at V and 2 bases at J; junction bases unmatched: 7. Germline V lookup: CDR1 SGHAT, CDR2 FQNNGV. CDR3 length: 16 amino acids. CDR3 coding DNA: TGTGCCAGCAGCTCGGGACTAGCACTCCCCACAGATACGCAGTATTTT. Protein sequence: CASSSGLALPTDTQYF.

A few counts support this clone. CDR3 residues: CASSRTSRAGNTIYF. CDR3 coding DNA: TGTGCCAGCTCACGTACCTCCAGGGCTGGAAACACCATATATTTT. The chain links TRBV18 to TRBJ1-3; the D gene is possibly TRBD1 (5 bases). Trimming shortened V by 4 bases and J by 2 bases, and 12 bases separated the two germline ends. CDR1 KGHSH and CDR2 LQKENI come from the germline V gene. The CDR3 is 15 residues long.